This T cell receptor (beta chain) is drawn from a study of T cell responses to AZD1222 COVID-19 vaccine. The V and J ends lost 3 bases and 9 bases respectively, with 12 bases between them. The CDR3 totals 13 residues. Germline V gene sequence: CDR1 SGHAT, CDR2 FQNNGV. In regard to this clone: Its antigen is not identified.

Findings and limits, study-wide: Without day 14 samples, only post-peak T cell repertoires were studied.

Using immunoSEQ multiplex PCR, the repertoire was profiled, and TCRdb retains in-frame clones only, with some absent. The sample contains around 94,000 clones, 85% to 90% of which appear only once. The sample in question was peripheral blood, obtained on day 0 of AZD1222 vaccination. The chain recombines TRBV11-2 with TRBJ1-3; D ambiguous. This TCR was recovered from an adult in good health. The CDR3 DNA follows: TGTGCCAGCAGCTTGGAGGGAACTGGCACCATATATTTT. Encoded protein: CASSLEGTGTIYF.